These T cell receptor beta chains were read from a single sample in a study of blood T cell repertoires in COVID-19. Assay used: immunoSEQ multiplex PCR; TCRdb lists only in-frame clones, some missing. The data hold roughly 200,000 clones, with around 90% observed a single time. Sequencing used peripheral blood. The receptors were sampled from a man in his forties with active or convalescent COVID-19. CDR3s include the opening cysteine and the closing phenylalanine or tryptophan. A D gene is named only where the DNA matches it firmly. Rows may omit the clone size; those that give it use once, few, many or a size class.

clone size,D gene,J gene,V gene,CDR3 protein,CDR3 DNA
-,TRBD1,TRBJ1-2,TRBV7-9,CASSLDREDGYTF,TGTGCCAGCAGCTTGGACAGGGAGGATGGCTACACCTTC
-,TRBD1,TRBJ1-6,TRBV5-1,CASSLEGANNSPLHF,TGCGCCAGCAGCTTGGAGGGGGCAAATAATTCACCCCTCCACTTT
-,-,TRBJ2-2,TRBV27,CASSFRGSRTGELFF,TGTGCCAGCAGTTTCAGGGGAAGTCGCACCGGGGAGCTGTTTTTT
-,-,TRBJ2-7,TRBV6-1,CASSESSLRGPYEQYF,TGTGCCAGCAGTGAATCGTCTCTAAGGGGTCCCTACGAGCAGTACTTC
-,-,TRBJ1-5,TRBV2,CASTRGVNQPQHF,TGTGCCAGCACCCGGGGGGTAAATCAGCCCCAGCATTTT
-,-,TRBJ1-2,TRBV5-6,CASSLDRDYGYTF,TGTGCCAGCAGCTTGGACAGGGACTATGGCTACACCTTC
-,-,TRBJ1-2,TRBV9,CASSVGDGSGYTF,TGTGCCAGCAGCGTGGGGGACGGGAGTGGCTACACCTTC
once,TRBD2,TRBJ2-3,TRBV7-7,CASSRGTSGGADTQYF,TGTGCTAGCAGCCGCGGGACTAGCGGGGGGGCGGATACGCAGTATTTT
-,TRBD2,TRBJ2-7,TRBV18,CASSPPASGFPEQYF,TGTGCCAGCTCACCACCGGCTAGCGGGTTCCCCGAGCAGTACTTC
-,-,TRBJ2-3,TRBV3-1/TRBV3-2,CASSPSPSGTSTDTQYF,TGTGCCAGCAGCCCAAGTCCCTCGGGGACTAGCACAGATACGCAGTATTTT
few,-,TRBJ2-7,TRBV19,CASSIGTSDEQYF,TGTGCCAGTAGTATCGGGACATCGGACGAGCAGTACTTC
once,-,TRBJ1-1,TRBV29-1,CSVIQQGEAFF,TGCAGCGTAATTCAACAGGGTGAAGCTTTCTTT
-,-,TRBJ2-7,TRBV2,CASSEAQMSSYEQYF,TGTGCCAGCAGTGAAGCACAGATGAGCTCCTACGAGCAGTACTTC
-,TRBD2,TRBJ2-7,TRBV28,CASCRLAGDEQYF,TGTGCCAGCTGTCGGCTAGCGGGGGACGAGCAGTACTTC
-,TRBD2,TRBJ2-3,TRBV18,CASSRGTNTDTQYF,TGTGCCAGCTCACGAGGGACTAACACAGATACGCAGTATTTT
-,-,TRBJ1-2,TRBV5-1,CASSLGQGGDGYTF,TGCGCCAGCAGCTTGGGCCAGGGCGGAGATGGCTACACCTTC
-,-,TRBJ1-6,TRBV30,CAWGRGLSSPLHF,TGTGCCTGGGGCAGGGGATTATCTTCACCCCTCCACTTT
-,TRBD2,TRBJ2-3,TRBV7-8,CASSLAGLATDTQYF,TGTGCCAGCAGCTTAGCCGGACTAGCAACAGATACGCAGTATTTT
-,-,TRBJ2-7,TRBV7-9,CASSPSGFGEQYF,TGTGCCAGCAGCCCCTCAGGGTTCGGCGAGCAGTACTTC
-,-,TRBJ1-4,TRBV25-1,CASSERTATNEKLFF,TGTGCCAGCAGTGAGAGGACAGCAACTAATGAAAAACTGTTTTTT
-,-,TRBJ1-2,TRBV3-1/TRBV3-2,CASSQDMYGYTF,TGTGCCAGCAGCCAAGACATGTATGGCTACACCTTC
-,TRBD2,TRBJ2-3,TRBV5-4,CASSFSGGAIDTQYF,TGTGCCAGCAGCTTTAGCGGGGGGGCCATAGATACGCAGTATTTT
-,-,TRBJ1-1,TRBV7-8,CASSGYRVRNTEAFF,TGTGCCAGCAGCGGATACAGGGTAAGAAACACTGAAGCTTTCTTT
-,-,TRBJ1-5,TRBV6-6,CASSLPPEGFNFPQHF,TGTGCCAGCAGCCTCCCCCCGGAGGGCTTTAATTTCCCCCAGCATTTT
-,-,TRBJ2-2,TRBV6-1,CASSEAWGQGGELFF,TGTGCCAGCAGTGAAGCTTGGGGGCAGGGCGGGGAGCTGTTTTTT
-,TRBD1,TRBJ1-1,TRBV4-3,CASSQDRTGNTEAFF,TGCGCCAGCAGCCAAGATAGGACAGGGAACACTGAAGCTTTCTTT
-,-,TRBJ2-7,TRBV5-1,CASSSGHHYEQYF,TGCGCCAGCAGCTCAGGACATCACTACGAGCAGTACTTC
-,-,TRBJ2-1,TRBV30,CAWSVLTYNEQFF,TGTGCCTGGAGTGTACTTACCTACAATGAGCAGTTCTTC
-,-,TRBJ1-2,TRBV5-8,CASSFSNGVYGYTF,TGTGCCAGCAGCTTCAGTAACGGGGTCTATGGCTACACCTTC
-,TRBD1,TRBJ1-2,TRBV29-1,CSVDTGGGYGYTF,TGCAGCGTTGACACAGGGGGCGGCTATGGCTACACCTTC